This T cell receptor (beta chain) comes out of a study of regulatory T cells in long-lasting Graves disease. The CDR3 length is 12 residues. The germline gives CDR1 SGHRS, CDR2 YFSETQ. V lost 1 base and J 6 bases, leaving 8 bases between the germline ends. The time point is: newly diagnosed GD, antithyroid drugs for less than 3 months. Preparation of the TCR library used RNA extracted from PBMCs. Patients came through an endocrinology department, and that department was in Xi'an, China. The TCR beta library used iRepertoire HTBI primers with Arm-PCR amplification of CDR3. Authors' analysis steps: Detected in the samples were 62 TRBV and under 15 TRBJ segments. TCRdb processed the multiplex PCR reads anew with MiXCR; each CDR3 protein has one entry. Here the V and J calls rest on TCRdb's processing, not on the authors' analysis. The profile shows more than 300,000 distinct CDR3 sequences, around 11% of them singletons.

Study-wide results and caveats: Investigators studied peripheral blood only, not thyroid tissue.

The sample holds one count of this clonotype. Its antigen is unknown. The same sample was also used in a study of T cells in Graves' hyperthyroidism and ophthalmopathy.

The V call is TRBV5-1, the J call TRBJ2-7; D gene uncertain. The TCR was taken from a woman between 18 and 30 years old with Graves disease. Sequencing used peripheral blood mononuclear cells (PBMCs), obtained at new diagnosis, from a patient treated with antithyroid drugs. The chain's CDR3 is CASSLQRSEQYF. CDR3 in DNA: TGCGCCAGCAGCTTGCAACGGAGCGAGCAGTACTTC.